This T cell receptor (beta chain) was identified during a study of cytomegalovirus exposure and HLA in healthy donors. Study context: Both the approximately 130 validation repertoires and the 600 to 750 first-cohort repertoires used the same platform, as reported by a later analysis.

Clones were read by immunoSEQ multiplex PCR, and TCRdb kept only the in-frame ones, dropping some. The sample holds tens of thousands of clones, approximately 94% seen once. Trimming shortened V by 2 bases and J by 0 bases, and 4 bases separated the two germline ends. Per germline, CDR1 GTSNPN and CDR2 SVGIG (reference sequence). The CDR3 is 12 amino acids. The TCR originated in a young woman in good health and CMV-seropositive. This chain joins TRBV30 and TRBJ1-1; D call uncertain. Sequenced: PBMCs. CDR3 protein: CAWSPVNTEAFF. CDR3 DNA: TGTGCCTGGAGTCCGGTGAACACTGAAGCTTTCTTT.